This record covers a single T cell receptor beta chain. The sample belongs to a study of blood T cell repertoires in COVID-19. Study as a whole: Sites in the United States, Italy and Spain provided acute and convalescent COVID-19 samples. Sample material is recorded as cDNA or gDNA derived from T cells, B-cell-depleted T cells, or PBMCs.

Original processing methods: Nucleated cell counts were estimated from reference gene primer amplification. The data were produced by immunoSEQ multiplex PCR, yet TCRdb's version contains in-frame clones alone and is incomplete. For V, J and clone size, that table is used; D and trimming come from the DNA. The sample lists under 200,000 clones; approximately 90% were seen once. The receptor's source is a man aged 45-65 years with acute or convalescent COVID-19. Sequencing was carried out using peripheral blood.

This CDR3 is CASSPGQGRDEQYF. In DNA form, the CDR3 reads TGTGCCAGCAGCCCCGGACAGGGACGGGACGAGCAGTACTTC. The chain is built from TRBV5-5 and TRBJ2-7, with 8 nucleotides matching TRBD1. The CDR3 length is 14 residues. The V gene's germline CDR1 is SGHKS and CDR2 YYEKEE (reference sequence). V lost 4 bases, J lost 5 bases, and 8 bases stayed unmatched.